The clone carrying this T cell receptor (beta chain) was detected a few times. Its antigen is not known. This entry is derived from a study of response to subunit inactivated influenza vaccine. Germline V lookup: CDR1 SGHAT, CDR2 FQNNGV. This CDR3 is 15 amino acids long. V dropped 6 bases and J dropped 0 bases, with 15 bases sitting between them. Study conclusions and caveats: Each seasonal flu vaccination may recruit only limited new T cells, authors suggested.

One entry per CDR3 protein results from TCRdb running MiXCR on the RT-PCR reads. Of about 530,000 distinct CDR3 sequences detected, 12% appear once; the ten largest clones hold 10% to 13%. This chain joins TRBV11-2 and TRBJ2-7; maybe TRBD1 (6 bases). This sequence originates from a man between 45 and 60 years old who received an inactivated influenza vaccine. The sequencing here drew on PBMCs from blood, taken on the day of vaccination. The CDR3 nucleotides are TGTGCCAGCAGTCTTACGCCAGGGGACTCCTACGAGCAGTACTTC. Residues: CASSLTPGDSYEQYF.